The rows below give T cell receptor beta chains drawn from one sample of a study of blood T cell repertoires in COVID-19. Repertoires were generated with immunoSEQ multiplex PCR, while TCRdb's copy carries only in-frame clones and drops some. The repertoire includes about 73,000 clones, 80% to 85% of them detected once, and over 25% sits in the top ten. The sample was peripheral blood. These receptor sequences come from a human donor in a cohort sampled during active COVID-19. The CDR3 runs from the conserved cysteine through the conserved F or W. A D gene is named only where the DNA matches it firmly. Size is stated for part of the rows, as once, few or many counts, or as a class when the clone is expanded.

V	size	J	D	DNA	CDR3
TRBV6-5	-	TRBJ1-1	-	TGTGCCAGCAGTTATAGCGGATACCAGTCCTTT	CASSYSGYQSF
TRBV4-2	-	TRBJ2-7	TRBD1	TGTGCCAGCAGCCCGAACGGACAGGACTACGAGCAGTACTTC	CASSPNGQDYEQYF
TRBV5-6	few	TRBJ1-1	TRBD1	TGTGCCAGCAGCTTGGGGACAGGGCTGAACACTGAAGCTTTCTTT	CASSLGTGLNTEAFF
TRBV7-6	few	TRBJ1-6	-	TGTGCCAGCAGCTTACAGGGTTTTGCACCCCTCCACTTT	CASSLQGFAPLHF
TRBV5-1	-	TRBJ1-4	-	TGCGCCAGCAGCTTGATGGTGGGAGAGAATGAAAAACTGTTTTTT	CASSLMVGENEKLFF
TRBV5-3	-	TRBJ2-7	TRBD2	TGTGCCAGAAGATCGAGCGGGGGTCCCTCCTACGAGCAGTACTTC	CARRSSGGPSYEQYF
TRBV6-1	medium-sized	TRBJ2-7	TRBD1	TGTGCCAGCAGTGAAGGGACAGGGGACTACTACGAGCAGTACTTC	CASSEGTGDYYEQYF
TRBV9	-	TRBJ2-7	-	TGTGCCAGCAGCGCCGACGGGGGACGGCTGGACGAGCAGTACTTC	CASSADGGRLDEQYF
TRBV19	-	TRBJ2-3	TRBD2	TGTGCCAGTAGTATAAGGGTTAGCGGGGGTCAGCAGTATTTT	CASSIRVSGGQQYF
TRBV3-1/TRBV3-2	-	TRBJ1-1	-	TGTGCCAGCAGCCCCGGGAGACTGAACACTGAAGCTTTCTTT	CASSPGRLNTEAFF
TRBV29-1	once	TRBJ1-2	TRBD1	TGCAGCGTTGGGACAGGAGGTTCCTATGGCTACACCTTC	CSVGTGGSYGYTF
TRBV5-1	once	TRBJ2-7	TRBD1	TGCGCCAGCAGCTTGGGCTTGGGACAGGGGCGCTACGAGCAGTACTTC	CASSLGLGQGRYEQYF
TRBV6-5	few	TRBJ1-1	-	TGTGCCAGCAGTAAACAGGGAATGAACACTGAAGCTTTCTTT	CASSKQGMNTEAFF
TRBV2	-	TRBJ2-5	TRBD2	TGTGCCAGCAGGTCTAGCGGGGGGGCACATGAGACCCAGTACTTC	CASRSSGGAHETQYF
TRBV14	-	TRBJ2-1	TRBD1	TGTGCCAGCAGCCCGACAGGGGAAGCCTACAATGAGCAGTTCTTC	CASSPTGEAYNEQFF
TRBV7-9	-	TRBJ2-7	TRBD1	TGTGCCAGCAGCTTATCGACAGGGTCCTACGAGCAGTACTTC	CASSLSTGSYEQYF
TRBV10-3	once	TRBJ2-2	TRBD1	TGTGCCATCACGGACAGGGCCACCGGGGAGCTGTTTTTT	CAITDRATGELFF
TRBV5-4	-	TRBJ2-5	TRBD2	TGTGCCAGCAGCTTGGGTACCTTACTAGCGGGGGGCCAAGAGACCCAGTACTTC	CASSLGTLLAGGQETQYF
TRBV4-1	-	TRBJ1-1	-	TGCGCCAGCAGCCCGGGGGGGGGAGCGGGCACTGAAGCTTTCTTT	CASSPGGGAGTEAFF
TRBV7-9	-	TRBJ1-5	-	TGTGCCAGCAGCTCGGATACGGACAGAGATTATCAGCCCCAGCATTTT	CASSSDTDRDYQPQHF
TRBV5-1	-	TRBJ1-1	TRBD1	TGCGCCAGCAGCTTGGTTACAGGGGAAATGAACACTGAAGCTTTCTTT	CASSLVTGEMNTEAFF
TRBV4-1	-	TRBJ1-3	-	TGCGCCAGCAGCCGGCCGACTGACTCTGGAAACACCATATATTTT	CASSRPTDSGNTIYF
TRBV18	-	TRBJ2-6	-	TGTGCCAGCTCACCAACATCTTACGCCCAGGGCCGGGCCAACGTCCTGACTTTC	CASSPTSYAQGRANVLTF
TRBV5-1	-	TRBJ1-2	-	TGCGCCAGCAGCCCGGACGGAGGTGGCTACACCTTC	CASSPDGGGYTF
TRBV12-3/TRBV12-4	-	TRBJ1-5	-	TGTGCCAGCGGCCCGAGCAATCAGCCCCAGCATTTT	CASGPSNQPQHF
TRBV12-3/TRBV12-4	-	TRBJ2-7	TRBD1	TGTGCCAGCAGTTGGGGACAGGGGTACGAGCAGTACTTC	CASSWGQGYEQYF